The entry below describes one T cell receptor (beta chain). This clonotype has just a few counts. There is no known antigen for this receptor. Base quality data are lacking; no much larger clone is found one base away. Donors were about 36 systemically healthy Caucasian individuals from Russia aged 6 to 90 years. Each donor gave ten milliliters of peripheral blood, collected into EDTA-treated Vacutainer tubes. Ficoll-Paque density-gradient centrifugation was used to isolate PBMCs, with at least 7 million obtained per sample. Total RNA, at least 6 micrograms per sample, was extracted from PBMCs with Trizol reagent. For every donor, an aliquot of PBMCs went through flow cytometry to measure the percentages of naive CD45RAhigh/CD27high T cells. These data originate in a study of blood T cells in healthy people across ages (dated by TCRdb to the mid-2010s). Context from the whole study: In model experiments, template switching captured roughly one uniquely barcoded TCR beta cDNA molecule for every two T cells. Age-related changes in TCR beta repertoire diversity were measured in the study by deep sequencing normalized with unique cDNA molecular identifiers. Donors were grouped into four age groups: young (average roughly 15 years), middle-aged (39), aged (roughly 62) and long-lived (approximately 78). Two additional independent replicas of 1 million unique cDNA reads from the same blood draw were analyzed for two donors (one aged 18 to 30 and one aged 80 or older).

Paper-wide results and their limitations: Because profiling used bulk unsorted PBMCs, naive and antigen-experienced compartments could not be compared conclusively. Estimates of total diversity based on one million sequenced T cells were considered lower bounds and underestimates. Compared with the aged group, the long-lived group had more naive CD4+ T cells, fewer expanded clones and increased TCR diversity, a pattern suggesting age selection. Observed TCR beta diversity correlated strongly with the percentage of naive T cells measured by flow cytometry. Observed TCR beta diversity per million T cells fell roughly linearly with age, and a significant reduction was already apparent by age around 40. The CMV infection status of donors was not known, potentially confounding age-related changes in expanded clonotypes.

Taken from cysteine to phenylalanine, the CDR3 has 15 residues. Only the CDR3 DNA is retained, 45 bases long and in frame from the first base. V and J are trimmed by 3 bases and 5 bases, and the gene matches miss 9 bases of the junction. CDR1 and CDR2 are read off the germline V gene as SGHTA and FQGNSA. Libraries came from 5' RACE. Sequenced on an Illumina HiSeq 2500. A second PCR of about 7 to 12 cycles was run with a J-beta primer mix and a sample-barcoded 5' primer. A template-switch 5' adaptor carrying 12 random nucleotides introduced a unique molecular identifier onto each TCR beta cDNA molecule. At least 3 million CDR3-containing paired-end reads were obtained from each sample. First-strand cDNA was synthesized from all RNA with the Mint cDNA synthesis kit, primed by a TRBC-specific oligonucleotide. After uracil-DNA glycosylase treatment, a first 18-cycle PCR used universal primers M1SS and BC2_uni_R on all cDNA. The study's processing was this. For normalization, 1 million high-quality reads, each with a distinct molecular identifier, were randomly selected from each sample. Instead of being binned into consensus sequences, reads that shared molecular identifiers were thrown out. CDR3 identification, clonotype clustering and error correction used MiTCR with a Q25 quality threshold and the strictest error-elimination algorithm. A nonparametric unseen species model using Euler transformation provided a lower-bound estimate of total TCR beta diversity. The public sequencing data were trimmed at Q25 with fastp and processed into clonotypes with MiXCR by TCRdb, which kept only in-frame beta chains. Every distinct CDR3 protein forms one entry, paired with its most common genes and DNA. The V and J calls and clone size come from TCRdb's table, not from the authors' own analysis. The sample profile shows nearly 800,000 distinct CDR3 sequences; 20% to 25% of them were found once. The biggest ten clones account for under 4.5% of the sample.

This same sample was also part of a study on T cells of mothers and their children. In that second paper, the authors write: Nine systemically healthy Caucasian individuals, comprising three mothers and their six children, were included as donors. cDNA synthesis consumed the entire amount of extracted RNA, loaded at approximately 1.6 ug RNA in each 15 ul reaction. In the second PCR, the M1S primer introduced both the sample barcodes and 2-4 random nucleotides. Over 9.5 million TCR beta CDR3 reads were obtained for each mother, and 2.5 million to 3 million reads were obtained for each child. Thymic selection shapes the output of TCR recombination in a similar way in related and unrelated pairs, and inherited differences have a minor effect. Normalized repertoire overlap in related mother-child pairs was always slightly higher than in unrelated mother-child pairs, but the difference was never significant. Persistent microchimeric T cell clones were not detected, at a sensitivity of approximately 98 clones per million clonotypes. In the study, deep NGS was used to compare the TCR beta repertoires of mothers and children, and features distinguishing related mother-child pairs from unrelated individuals were sought. Mothers averaged roughly 40 +/- 4 years of age and children averaged about 10 +/- 4 years. Libraries were sequenced on Illumina HiSeq 2000 with 100+100 nt paired-end reads after adapter ligation with NEBNext reagents. To avoid cross-contamination, the mother libraries and the child libraries were prepared a month apart and sequenced in separate runs. Each donor had between 500,000 and 2,000,000 distinct TCR beta clonotypes identified. Naive TCR beta clonotypes were estimated from low-frequency clonotypes matched to each donor's FACS-determined naive share, without sorting.

The rearrangement combines TRBV7-2 with TRBJ2-5, with TRBD1 matching 7 junction bases. The source is a boy aged 5-17 years in good health. The sample taken for sequencing was blood. The CDR3 is CASSLETGKSETQYF. The sequenced DNA: TGTGCCAGCAGCTTGGAGACAGGGAAGAGCGAGACCCAGTACTTC.